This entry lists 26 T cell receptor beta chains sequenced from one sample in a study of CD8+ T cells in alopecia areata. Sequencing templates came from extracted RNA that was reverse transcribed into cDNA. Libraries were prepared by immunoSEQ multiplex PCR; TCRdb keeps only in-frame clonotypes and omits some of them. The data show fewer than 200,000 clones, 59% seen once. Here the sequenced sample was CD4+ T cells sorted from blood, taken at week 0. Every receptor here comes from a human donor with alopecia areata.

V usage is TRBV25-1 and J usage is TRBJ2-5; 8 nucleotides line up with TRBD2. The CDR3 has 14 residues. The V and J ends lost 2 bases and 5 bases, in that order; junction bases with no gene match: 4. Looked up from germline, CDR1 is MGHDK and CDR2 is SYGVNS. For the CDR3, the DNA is TGTGCCAGCAGTGAAGCGGGGGGATTGGAGACCCAGTACTTC. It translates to CASSEAGGLETQYF.

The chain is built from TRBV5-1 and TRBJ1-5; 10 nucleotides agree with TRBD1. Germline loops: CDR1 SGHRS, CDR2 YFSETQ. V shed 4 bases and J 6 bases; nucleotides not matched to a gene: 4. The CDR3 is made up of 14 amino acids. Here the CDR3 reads CASSQGQGTQPQHF. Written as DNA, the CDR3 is TGCGCCAGCAGCCAGGGACAGGGGACTCAGCCCCAGCATTTT.

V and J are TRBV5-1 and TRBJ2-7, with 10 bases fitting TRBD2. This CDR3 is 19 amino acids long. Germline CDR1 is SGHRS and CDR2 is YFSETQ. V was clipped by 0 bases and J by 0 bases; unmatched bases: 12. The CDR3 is CASSLGGPITSGASYEQYF. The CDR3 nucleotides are TGCGCCAGCAGCTTGGGTGGCCCTATCACTAGCGGGGCCTCCTACGAGCAGTACTTC. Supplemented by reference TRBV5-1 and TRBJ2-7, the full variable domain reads KAGVTQTPRYLIKTRGQQVTLSCSPISGHRSVSWYQQTPGQGLQFLFEYFSETQRNKGNFPGRFSGRQFSNSRSEMNVSTLELGDSALYLCASSLGGPITSGASYEQYFGPGTRLTVT.

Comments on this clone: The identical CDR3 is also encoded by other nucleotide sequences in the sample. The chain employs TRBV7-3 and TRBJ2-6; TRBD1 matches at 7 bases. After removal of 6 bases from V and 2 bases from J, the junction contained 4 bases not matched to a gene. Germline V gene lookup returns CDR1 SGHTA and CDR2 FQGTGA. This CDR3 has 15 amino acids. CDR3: CASSPTGAGANVLTF. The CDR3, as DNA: TGTGCCAGCAGTCCAACAGGGGCTGGGGCCAACGTCCTGACTTTC.

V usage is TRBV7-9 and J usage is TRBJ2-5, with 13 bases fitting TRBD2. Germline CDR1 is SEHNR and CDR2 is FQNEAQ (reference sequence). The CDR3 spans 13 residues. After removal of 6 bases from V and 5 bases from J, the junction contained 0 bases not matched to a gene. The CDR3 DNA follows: TGTGCCAGCAGGGGACTAGCGGGGGAGACCCAGTACTTC. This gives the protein CASRGLAGETQYF.

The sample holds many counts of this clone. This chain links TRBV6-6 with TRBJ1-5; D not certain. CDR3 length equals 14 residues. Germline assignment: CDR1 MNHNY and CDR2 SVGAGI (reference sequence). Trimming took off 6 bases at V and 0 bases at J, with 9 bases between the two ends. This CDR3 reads CASRKLDSNQPQHF. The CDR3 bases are TGTGCCAGCAGGAAACTAGATAGCAATCAGCCCCAGCATTTT.

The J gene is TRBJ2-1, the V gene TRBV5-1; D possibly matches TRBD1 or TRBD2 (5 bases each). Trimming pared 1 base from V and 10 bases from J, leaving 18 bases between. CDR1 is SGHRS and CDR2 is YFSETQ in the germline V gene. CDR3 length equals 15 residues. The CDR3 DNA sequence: TGCGCCAGCAGCTTGTTGCAGGGACCTGCCAGGGAGCAGTTCTTC. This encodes CASSLLQGPAREQFF.

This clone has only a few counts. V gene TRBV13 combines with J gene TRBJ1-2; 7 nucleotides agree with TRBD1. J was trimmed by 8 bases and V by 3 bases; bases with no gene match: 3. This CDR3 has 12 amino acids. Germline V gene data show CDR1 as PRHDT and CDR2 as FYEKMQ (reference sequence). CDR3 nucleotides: TGTGCCAGCAGCTTCCGACAGGGAGGCTACACCTTC. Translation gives CASSFRQGGYTF. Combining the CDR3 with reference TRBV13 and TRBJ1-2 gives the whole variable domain AAGVIQSPRHLIKEKRETATLKCYPIPRHDTVYWYQQGPGQDPQFLISFYEKMQSDKGSIPDRFSAQQFSDYHSELNMSSLELGDSALYFCASSFRQGGYTFGSGTRLTVV.

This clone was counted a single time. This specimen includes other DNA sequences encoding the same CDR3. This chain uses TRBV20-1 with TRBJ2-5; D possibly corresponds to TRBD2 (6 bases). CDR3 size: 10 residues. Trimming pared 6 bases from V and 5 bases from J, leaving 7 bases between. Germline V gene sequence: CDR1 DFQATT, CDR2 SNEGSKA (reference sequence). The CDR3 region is CSAREETQYF. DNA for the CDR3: TGCAGTGCACGGGAGGAGACCCAGTACTTC.

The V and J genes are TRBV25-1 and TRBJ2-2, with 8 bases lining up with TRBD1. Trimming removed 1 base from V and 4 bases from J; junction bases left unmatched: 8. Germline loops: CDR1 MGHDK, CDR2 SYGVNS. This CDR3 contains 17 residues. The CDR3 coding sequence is TGTGCCAGCAGTGAATCGGGGTTACAGGGGGGCACCGGGGAGCTGTTTTTT. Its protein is CASSESGLQGGTGELFF.

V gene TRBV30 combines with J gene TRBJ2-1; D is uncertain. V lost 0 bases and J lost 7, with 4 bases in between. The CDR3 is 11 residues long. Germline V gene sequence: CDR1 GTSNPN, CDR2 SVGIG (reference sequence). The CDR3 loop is CAWSVINEQFF. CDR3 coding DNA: TGTGCCTGGAGTGTAATTAATGAGCAGTTCTTC.

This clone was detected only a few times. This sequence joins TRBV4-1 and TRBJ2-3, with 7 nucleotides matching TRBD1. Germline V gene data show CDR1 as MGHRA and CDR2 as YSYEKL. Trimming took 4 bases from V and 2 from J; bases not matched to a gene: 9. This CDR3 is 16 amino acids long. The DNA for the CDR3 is TGCGCCAGCAGCCGCCAGCAAACAGGGGCCACAGATACGCAGTATTTT. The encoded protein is CASSRQQTGATDTQYF.

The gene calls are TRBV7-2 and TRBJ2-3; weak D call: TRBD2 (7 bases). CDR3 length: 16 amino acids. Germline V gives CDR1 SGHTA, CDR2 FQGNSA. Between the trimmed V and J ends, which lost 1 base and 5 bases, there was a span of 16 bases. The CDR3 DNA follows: TGTGCCAGCAGCTTAGGACCCGCGGGGGCACTAGATACGCAGTATTTT. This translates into CASSLGPAGALDTQYF.

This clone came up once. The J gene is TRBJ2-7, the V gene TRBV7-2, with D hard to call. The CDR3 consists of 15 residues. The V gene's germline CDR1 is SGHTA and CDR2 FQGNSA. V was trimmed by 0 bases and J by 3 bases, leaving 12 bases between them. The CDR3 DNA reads TGTGCCAGCAGCTTAGCGCCCATGGGAAGCTACGAGCAGTACTTC. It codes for CASSLAPMGSYEQYF. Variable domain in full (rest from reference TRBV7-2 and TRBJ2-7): GAGVSQSPSNKVTEKGKDVELRCDPISGHTALYWYRQSLGQGLEFLIYFQGNSAPDKSGLPSDRFSAERTGGSVSTLTIQRTQQEDSAVYLCASSLAPMGSYEQYFGPGTRLTVT.

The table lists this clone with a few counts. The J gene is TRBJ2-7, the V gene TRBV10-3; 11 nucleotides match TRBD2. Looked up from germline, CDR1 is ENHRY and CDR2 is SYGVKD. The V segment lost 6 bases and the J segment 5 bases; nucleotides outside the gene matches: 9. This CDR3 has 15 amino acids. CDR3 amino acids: CAISSNSGGANEQYF. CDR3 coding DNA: TGTGCCATCAGCTCAAATAGCGGGGGGGCCAACGAGCAGTACTTC.

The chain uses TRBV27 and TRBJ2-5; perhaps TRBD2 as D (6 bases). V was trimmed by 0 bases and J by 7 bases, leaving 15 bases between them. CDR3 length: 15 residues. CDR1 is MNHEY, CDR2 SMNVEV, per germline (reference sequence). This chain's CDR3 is CASSLSGAGEGTQYF. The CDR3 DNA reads TGTGCCAGCAGTTTATCAGGAGCGGGCGAAGGGACCCAGTACTTC.

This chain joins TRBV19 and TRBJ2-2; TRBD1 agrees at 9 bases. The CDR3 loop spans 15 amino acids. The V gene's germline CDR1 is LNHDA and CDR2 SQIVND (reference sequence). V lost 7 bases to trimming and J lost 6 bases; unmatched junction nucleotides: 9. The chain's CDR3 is CASNPDRGIPGELFF. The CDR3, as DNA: TGTGCCAGTAACCCGGACAGGGGTATTCCCGGGGAGCTGTTTTTT.

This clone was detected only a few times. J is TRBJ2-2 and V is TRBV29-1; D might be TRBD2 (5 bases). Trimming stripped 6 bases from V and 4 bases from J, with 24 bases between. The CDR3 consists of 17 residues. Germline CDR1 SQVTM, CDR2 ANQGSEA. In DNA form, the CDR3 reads TGCAGCGTCCGAGACGTTACCGGGCTCGAGGGCACCGGGGAGCTGTTTTTT. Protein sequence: CSVRDVTGLEGTGELFF.

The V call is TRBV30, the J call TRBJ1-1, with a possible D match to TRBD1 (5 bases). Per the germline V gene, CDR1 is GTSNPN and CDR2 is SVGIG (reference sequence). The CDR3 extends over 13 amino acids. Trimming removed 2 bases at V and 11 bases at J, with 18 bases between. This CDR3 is CAWSRFRGGGAFF. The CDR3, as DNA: TGTGCCTGGAGTAGGTTTCGCGGGGGAGGGGCTTTCTTT.

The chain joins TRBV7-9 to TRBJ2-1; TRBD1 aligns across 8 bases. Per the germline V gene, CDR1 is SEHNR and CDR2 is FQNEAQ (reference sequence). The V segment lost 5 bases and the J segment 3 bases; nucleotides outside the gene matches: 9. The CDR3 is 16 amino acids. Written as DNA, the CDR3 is TGTGCCAGCAGCCAGCGGAGACAGGGGCTCTACAATGAGCAGTTCTTC. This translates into CASSQRRQGLYNEQFF.

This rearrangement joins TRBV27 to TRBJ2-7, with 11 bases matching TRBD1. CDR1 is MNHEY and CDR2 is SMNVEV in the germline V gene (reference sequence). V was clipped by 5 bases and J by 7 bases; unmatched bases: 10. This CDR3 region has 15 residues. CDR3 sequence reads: CASSPTGTGGGEQYF. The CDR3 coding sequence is TGTGCCAGCAGTCCCACCGGGACAGGGGGTGGAGAGCAGTACTTC.

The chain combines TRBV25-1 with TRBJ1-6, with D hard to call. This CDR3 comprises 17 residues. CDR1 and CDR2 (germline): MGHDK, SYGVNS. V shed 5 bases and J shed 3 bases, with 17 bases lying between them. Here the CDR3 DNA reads TGTGCCAGCAGTACTCAGGCCGGCCCACTCTATAATTCACCCCTCCACTTT. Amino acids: CASSTQAGPLYNSPLHF.

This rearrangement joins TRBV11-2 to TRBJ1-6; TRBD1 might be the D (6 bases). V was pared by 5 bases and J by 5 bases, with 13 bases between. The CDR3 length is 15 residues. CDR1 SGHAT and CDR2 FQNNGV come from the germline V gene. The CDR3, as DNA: TGTGCCAGCAGCCAAGAATGGACAGATAATTCACCCCTCCACTTT. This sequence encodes CASSQEWTDNSPLHF.

The CDR3 DNA follows: TGCAGCGCTCGACAGAACACCGGGGAGCTGTTTTTT. This codes for CSARQNTGELFF. The rearrangement uses TRBV29-1 and TRBJ2-2; D ambiguous. The CDR3 is made up of 12 amino acids. The germline V gene has CDR1 SQVTM and CDR2 ANQGSEA. V was trimmed by 7 bases and J by 1 base, leaving 7 bases between them.

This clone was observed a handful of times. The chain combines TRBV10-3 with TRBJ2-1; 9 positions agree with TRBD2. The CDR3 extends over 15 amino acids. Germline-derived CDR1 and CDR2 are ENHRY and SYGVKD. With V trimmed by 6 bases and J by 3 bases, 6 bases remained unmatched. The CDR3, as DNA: TGTGCCATCAGACCGGGACTAGCTGACTACAATGAGCAGTTCTTC. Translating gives CAIRPGLADYNEQFF.

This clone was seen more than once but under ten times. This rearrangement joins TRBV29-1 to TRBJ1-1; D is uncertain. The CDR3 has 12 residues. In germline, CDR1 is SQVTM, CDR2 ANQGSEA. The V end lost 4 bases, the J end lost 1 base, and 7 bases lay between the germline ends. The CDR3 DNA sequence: TGCAGCGTTGCCGGGAGGAACACTGAAGCTTTCTTT. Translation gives CSVAGRNTEAFF.